A selection of T cell receptor beta chains follows, all from one sample in a study of blood T cell repertoires in COVID-19. This table comes from immunoSEQ multiplex PCR, and its TCRdb copy is limited to in-frame clones, with some not included. Among 250,000 to 300,000 clones listed, roughly 89% were seen once. The sequenced sample consisted of peripheral blood. These receptor sequences come from a middle-aged man with acute or convalescent COVID-19. Both conserved end residues are part of each CDR3. The D gene is left open where the match is weak. Clone size is not always given. Where it is, it says once, few, many or a class for expanded clones.

CDR3nt	CDR3aa	len	v_gene	j_gene	abundance	d_gene
TGTGCCAGCAGTTACTCACCGGGACAGGGGAACTACTACACCTTC	CASSYSPGQGNYYTF	15	TRBV6-5	TRBJ1-2	.	TRBD1
TGTGCCAGCAGCGTATCGGCAGGGGGCTCTGACGGGGAGCTGTTTTTT	CASSVSAGGSDGELFF	16	TRBV9	TRBJ2-2	.	TRBD1
TGTGCCAGCAGCCTACGATGGACAGGAGAAACTGAGCAGTACTTC	CASSLRWTGETEQYF	15	TRBV3-1/TRBV3-2	TRBJ2-7	.	TRBD1
TGTGCCAGCAGCCCGGGCTTGAGGGGGGGCCGAGGGGAGCTGTTTTTT	CASSPGLRGGRGELFF	16	TRBV11-2	TRBJ2-2	.	.
TGTGCCAGCAGCTGGGACAGGGGAGACTATGGCTACACCTTC	CASSWDRGDYGYTF	14	TRBV11-2	TRBJ1-2	.	TRBD1
TGTGCCAGCAGCTTACAGAATCAGCCCCAGCATTTT	CASSLQNQPQHF	12	TRBV5-6	TRBJ1-5	.	.
TGCGCCAGCCGCACTCAACAGGGATATGGTGAAAAACTGTTTTTT	CASRTQQGYGEKLFF	15	TRBV5-1	TRBJ1-4	.	.
TGTGCCAGCAGCTTATCAGTTAACACTGAAGCTTTCTTT	CASSLSVNTEAFF	13	TRBV11-2	TRBJ1-1	.	.
TGTGCCATTCAGGGGGCTACCTACAATGAGCAGTTCTTC	CAIQGATYNEQFF	13	TRBV10-3	TRBJ2-1	.	TRBD1
TGTGCCAGCAGTTTTCAGACAAGCCGGAACACTGAAGCTTTCTTT	CASSFQTSRNTEAFF	15	TRBV6-2/TRBV6-3	TRBJ1-1	.	.
TGCGCCAGCAGCCTCCCCCGGGACAGGGTCGGAGGCAAAAACATTCAGTACTTC	CASSLPRDRVGGKNIQYF	18	TRBV4-1	TRBJ2-4	.	TRBD1
TGTGCCATCAGTGGCGGGGGGAACACCGGGGAGCTGTTTTTT	CAISGGGNTGELFF	14	TRBV10-3	TRBJ2-2	.	TRBD2
TGTGCCATCGCGACGGGTTTGGGTCAGCCCCAGCATTTT	CAIATGLGQPQHF	13	TRBV10-3	TRBJ1-5	.	.
TGTGCCAGTAGTATGAGAGGGACTTATAACTATGGCTACACCTTC	CASSMRGTYNYGYTF	15	TRBV19	TRBJ1-2	.	.
TGTGCCTGGAGTGGGACCGGGACAGGGTTCACTGAAGCTTTCTTT	CAWSGTGTGFTEAFF	15	TRBV30	TRBJ1-1	.	TRBD1
TGTGCCAGTAGTCTTAGCGGGGAAACAGATACGCAGTATTTT	CASSLSGETDTQYF	14	TRBV19	TRBJ2-3	.	TRBD2
TGTGCCAGCAGTTTGACGGGCTACGAGCAGTACTTC	CASSLTGYEQYF	12	TRBV6-5	TRBJ2-7	once	.
TGTGCCAGCAGCCAAAGGGGGACAGGGCTTACCGGGGAGCTGTTTTTT	CASSQRGTGLTGELFF	16	TRBV11-2	TRBJ2-2	.	TRBD1
TGTGCCAGCAGCGTAGGTGGTTCGGGGTACGGTGAAAAACTGTTTTTT	CASSVGGSGYGEKLFF	16	TRBV9	TRBJ1-4	once	.
TGTGCCACCAGGCGGAAGGACAGGAACACCGGGGAGCTGTTTTTT	CATRRKDRNTGELFF	15	TRBV15	TRBJ2-2	.	.
TGTGCCTCAAGCAGGATCAGCAAGCCCACCGGGGAGCTGTTTTTT	CASSRISKPTGELFF	15	TRBV19	TRBJ2-2	.	.
TGTGCCAGTAGTCGCAGGGGTGAAAAACTGTTTTTT	CASSRRGEKLFF	12	TRBV19	TRBJ1-4	.	.
TGCGCCAGCAGCCTAAGACCCTTAGCCTCTAGCAATCAGCCCCAGCATTTT	CASSLRPLASSNQPQHF	17	TRBV5-1	TRBJ1-5	.	.
TGTGCCAGCAGCGTAGGGACTAGCGGGGTCACAGATACGCAGTATTTT	CASSVGTSGVTDTQYF	16	TRBV9	TRBJ2-3	.	TRBD2
TGTGCCAGCCAGGCTCCGGGGGGGACTAATGAAAAACTGTTTTTT	CASQAPGGTNEKLFF	15	TRBV7-9	TRBJ1-4	.	.
TGTGCCAGCAGCTACGGAGGACCGGAGAACACCGGGGAGCTGTTTTTT	CASSYGGPENTGELFF	16	TRBV11-3	TRBJ2-2	once	.
TGTGCCAGCAGCCGCCAGGGGCTCTCTGGAAACACCATATATTTT	CASSRQGLSGNTIYF	15	TRBV3-1/TRBV3-2	TRBJ1-3	few	.
TGCGCCAGCAGCCTAGCGGGGAGGGGCACCGGGGAGCTGTTTTTT	CASSLAGRGTGELFF	15	TRBV5-1	TRBJ2-2	.	TRBD2
TGTGCCAGCAGTTACAACGGGGGTGAGGAGACCCAGTACTTC	CASSYNGGEETQYF	14	TRBV7-2	TRBJ2-5	.	.
TGTGCCTGGATTTTGGGGATAGCGGGCACTGAAGCTTTCTTT	CAWILGIAGTEAFF	14	TRBV30	TRBJ1-1	few	.
TGTGCCAGTAGTCTCCTTTCCGGGCCGGGACAGGGGTCGCATAGCAATCAGCCCCAGCATTTT	CASSLLSGPGQGSHSNQPQHF	21	TRBV19	TRBJ1-5	.	TRBD1
TGTGCCAGCAGCTTATGGAGGGATGGCAATCAGCCCCAGCATTTT	CASSLWRDGNQPQHF	15	TRBV5-8	TRBJ1-5	.	.
TGCGCCAGCAGCCAAGATATGGCCGCAACTAATGAAAAACTGTTTTTT	CASSQDMAATNEKLFF	16	TRBV4-1	TRBJ1-4	.	.
TGTGCCAGCGCTCACAGGGGAGCAGATACGCAGTATTTT	CASAHRGADTQYF	13	TRBV12-3/TRBV12-4	TRBJ2-3	few	TRBD1
TGTGCCAGCAGCCGATTACAGGGGGTGGCTTTCTTT	CASSRLQGVAFF	12	TRBV7-3	TRBJ1-1	.	TRBD1
TGTGCCAGCAGATTATGGACAGGGAGTAATGAAAAACTGTTTTTT	CASRLWTGSNEKLFF	15	TRBV2	TRBJ1-4	.	TRBD1
TGTGCCAGCAGCCGTACGGGACAAGGGGGAACTCACGAGCAGTACTTC	CASSRTGQGGTHEQYF	16	TRBV3-1/TRBV3-2	TRBJ2-7	.	.
TGTGCCAGCAGCTTTCAGAGGATGTCCGACGAGATGAAGCTGTTTTTT	CASSFQRMSDEMKLFF	16	TRBV5-5	TRBJ2-2	.	.
TGCGCCAGCAGCCCCTCCGGCAGGGAGGGTGGCTACACCTTC	CASSPSGREGGYTF	14	TRBV5-1	TRBJ1-2	once	.
TGTGCCAGCAGCTTGGTTGGGGGGTCTAGCTACGAGCAGTACTTC	CASSLVGGSSYEQYF	15	TRBV5-6	TRBJ2-7	.	.
TGTGCCAGCAGCACTCCAGAGGGGGCGGGTAATTCACCCCTCCACTTT	CASSTPEGAGNSPLHF	16	TRBV7-2	TRBJ1-6	.	TRBD1
TGTGCCAGCAGCGCAGGGCTGAATCAGCCCCAGCATTTT	CASSAGLNQPQHF	13	TRBV7-3	TRBJ1-5	.	.
TGCGCCAGCAGCCTGGTTCCGGGGGCGAACACCGGGGAGCTGTTTTTT	CASSLVPGANTGELFF	16	TRBV5-1	TRBJ2-2	.	.
TGTGCCAGCTCAGCTTTGACAGTTGTCTACGAGCAGTACTTC	CASSALTVVYEQYF	14	TRBV18	TRBJ2-7	.	.
TGTGCCAGCAGTGAGCGGCAGGGTTATGGCTACACCTTC	CASSERQGYGYTF	13	TRBV2	TRBJ1-2	.	.
TGTGCCAGCAGCTTAAGGCTTACGGGTGGCGTTACCGGGGAGCTGTTTTTT	CASSLRLTGGVTGELFF	17	TRBV7-3	TRBJ2-2	few	.